The text below deals with one T cell receptor (beta chain). Its antigen remains unknown. This table comes from immunoSEQ multiplex PCR, and its TCRdb copy is limited to in-frame clones, with some not included. The sample yields about 75,000 clones, around 88% seen once. The sample comes from a study of T cell responses to AZD1222 COVID-19 vaccine. Study outcomes and limitations: Regions 160-218 and 743-854 dominated among vaccine-associated CD4 TCRs spanning spike.

Trimming left V 3 bases short and J 5 bases short, with 13 bases between. The germline V gene has CDR1 LGHNA and CDR2 YNFKEQ. There are 14 residues in the CDR3. This sequence originates from an adult who received the MenACWY meningococcal vaccine as a control. The chain links TRBV4-2 to TRBJ2-5; D unclear. Sequencing used peripheral blood, obtained 28 days after the second dose of the MenACWY control vaccine. The CDR3 DNA sequence: TGTGCCAGCAGCCAGGGTCTTGTCGGCGAGACCCAGTACTTC. Translated: CASSQGLVGETQYF.